Each of the 29 T cell receptor beta chains below was sequenced from the same sample in a study of breast tumors, draining lymph nodes, adjacent tissues. In TCRdb, the multiplex PCR reads were re-called with MiXCR into one record per CDR3 protein. In the table there are about 180,000 distinct CDR3 sequences, roughly a third of which are singletons. The lymph nodes were axillary draining lymph nodes from breast cancer patients. The sequenced sample consisted of axillary lymph node tissue. The receptor set was obtained from a female donor with breast cancer. Some clones in this sample may be carry-over from other donors' samples.

Ten or more counts support this clonotype. This chain uses TRBV2 with TRBJ1-2; no definite D call. CDR3 size: 13 residues. Trimming pared 3 bases from V and 5 bases from J, leaving 10 bases between. Germline CDR1 and CDR2: SNHLY and FYNNEI. The CDR3 DNA follows: TGTGCCAGCAGTGAGGCCAGGAATTATGGCTACACCTTC. Protein product: CASSEARNYGYTF. The complete variable domain, with remaining parts taken from reference TRBV2 and TRBJ1-2, reads EPEVTQTPSHQVTQMGQEVILRCVPISNHLYFYWYRQILGQKVEFLVSFYNNEISEKSEIFDDQFSVERPDGSNFTLKIRSTKLEDSAMYFCASSEARNYGYTFGSGTRLTVV.

This clonotype was counted ten times or more. The chain recombines TRBV12-3 or TRBV12-4 with TRBJ2-3; perhaps D is TRBD1 or TRBD2 (5 bases each). V lost 3 bases, J lost 6 bases, and 10 bases lay in between. This CDR3 is 13 amino acids long. This CDR3 reads CASSFGDGDTQYF. The CDR3 DNA is TGTGCCAGCAGTTTTGGGGACGGGGATACGCAGTATTTT.

This clonotype showed up many times. The V and J genes are TRBV7-3 and TRBJ1-2, with a possible D match to TRBD1 (5 bases). CDR3 length: 15 residues. V was trimmed by 5 bases and J by 5 bases, leaving 18 bases between them. CDR1 and CDR2 from the germline V gene are SGHTA and FQGTGA. The CDR3 DNA follows: TGTGCCAGCAGCGCTCGGGACGGTAAAACTTATGGCTACACCTTC. Its translation: CASSARDGKTYGYTF. Together with reference TRBV7-3 and TRBJ1-2, the CDR3 gives the full variable domain: GAGVSQTPSNKVTEKGKYVELRCDPISGHTALYWYRQSLGQGPEFLIYFQGTGAADDSGLPNDRFFAVRPEGSVSTLKIQRTERGDSAVYLCASSARDGKTYGYTFGSGTRLTVV.

This clonotype appeared many times. This chain joins TRBV20-1 and TRBJ2-5; 10 bases align to TRBD2. V was clipped by 3 bases and J by 7 bases; unmatched bases: 11. The CDR3 covers 15 residues. The germline V gene has CDR1 DFQATT and CDR2 SNEGSKA (reference sequence). The CDR3 DNA reads TGCAGTGCTAGCAGTCTAGCGGGGGAATTTGGGACCCAGTACTTC. Translated: CSASSLAGEFGTQYF.

This clonotype was counted at least ten times. The gene calls are TRBV24-1 and TRBJ2-3; possible D gene TRBD1, 6 bases. V was clipped by 7 bases and J by 5 bases, with 6 bases between them. CDR3 size: 11 residues. The V gene's germline CDR1 is KGHDR and CDR2 SFDVKD. The CDR3 sequence is CATRQGDTQYF. DNA for the CDR3: TGTGCCACCAGACAGGGAGATACGCAGTATTTT.

The rearrangement uses TRBV19 and TRBJ1-6; perhaps TRBD1 as D (5 bases). The germline V gene has CDR1 LNHDA and CDR2 SQIVND (reference sequence). Trimming shortened V by 5 bases and J by 9 bases, and 14 bases separated the two germline ends. This CDR3 is 14 amino acids long. CDR3 in amino acids: CASSSTGGTSPLHF. The CDR3 region has the DNA TGTGCCAGTAGTTCGACCGGGGGAACTTCACCCCTCCACTTT.

This clonotype was seen ten or more times. The rearrangement joins TRBV20-1 to TRBJ1-2, with 8 bases lining up with TRBD1. Losses at the gene ends were 3 bases for V and 0 bases for J; bases not matched to a gene: 9. This CDR3 comprises 16 residues. Per germline, CDR1 DFQATT and CDR2 SNEGSKA (reference sequence). The CDR3 here is CSASGAGGDSNYGYTF. For the CDR3, the DNA is TGCAGTGCTAGCGGGGCAGGGGGCGACTCTAACTATGGCTACACCTTC.

Note on this clonotype: This may be a read error, as it is one base from a much larger clone. The chain has TRBV19 and TRBJ2-1, with no clear D. There are 14 residues in the CDR3. Germline V gene sequence: CDR1 LNHDA, CDR2 SQIVND (reference sequence). This chain's CDR3 is CASSSYELYNEQLF. Written as DNA, the CDR3 is TGTGCCAGTAGTAGCTACGAACTTTACAATGAGCAGCTCTTC.

This clonotype was found many times. V and J are TRBV10-2 and TRBJ2-7; D remains unclear. Germline CDR1 and CDR2: WSHSY and SAAADI. The CDR3 totals 12 residues. Trimming removed 6 bases at V and 3 bases at J, with 9 bases between. The chain's CDR3 is CASRSNYYEQYF. CDR3 bases: TGCGCCAGCAGATCCAACTACTACGAGCAGTACTTC.

This clonotype appeared many times. The chain carries TRBV14 and TRBJ2-7, with unresolved D. V lost 3 bases to trimming and J lost 2 bases, with 8 bases between them. Germline-derived CDR1 and CDR2 are SGHDN and FVKESK. There are 13 residues in the CDR3. DNA for the CDR3: TGTGCCAGCAGCCAGGACGTCCCCTACGAGCAGTACTTC. Its translation: CASSQDVPYEQYF.

Ten or more counts support this clonotype. V is TRBV7-6 and J is TRBJ2-2; 8 bases map to TRBD2. There are 16 residues in the CDR3. V was clipped by 4 bases and J by 4 bases; unmatched bases: 8. Germline V CDR1 and CDR2: SGHVS, FNYEAQ. The CDR3 reads CASSSSGGASTGELFF. The CDR3 DNA reads as TGTGCCAGCAGCTCCTCCGGGGGGGCCTCCACCGGGGAGCTGTTTTTT.

At least ten counts were recorded for this clonotype. The chain combines TRBV15 with TRBJ1-5; tentatively, D is TRBD1 (5 bases). The ends were cut back, 1 base at V and 0 bases at J, with 13 bases in the middle. Germline V CDR1 and CDR2: LNHNV, YYDKDF (reference sequence). This CDR3 comprises 17 residues. The CDR3 is CATSRVRGGYSNQPQHF. CDR3 nucleotide sequence: TGTGCCACCAGCAGAGTGCGGGGGGGGTATAGCAATCAGCCCCAGCATTTT.

The V and J genes are TRBV7-6 and TRBJ2-1; 13 bases align to TRBD2. The length of the CDR3 is 15 residues. In germline, CDR1 is SGHVS, CDR2 FNYEAQ. V lost 6 bases, J lost 7 bases, and 6 bases stayed unmatched. CDR3 residues: CASSSTSGRANEQFF. The CDR3 coding sequence is TGTGCCAGCAGTTCAACTAGCGGGAGGGCAAATGAGCAGTTCTTC.

This clonotype appeared many times. This chain uses TRBV7-3 with TRBJ2-6, with no clear D. The V end lost 2 bases, the J end lost 1 base, and 6 bases lay between the germline ends. The germline CDR1 and CDR2 sequences are SGHTA and FQGTGA. This CDR3 has 15 amino acids. Written as DNA, the CDR3 is TGTGCCAGCAGCTTAGGCTTGTCTGGGGCCAACGTCCTGACTTTC. Amino acids: CASSLGLSGANVLTF.

This clonotype has ten or more counts. V gene TRBV20-1 combines with J gene TRBJ2-5; 9 bases map to TRBD2. Germline-derived CDR1 and CDR2 are DFQATT and SNEGSKA (reference sequence). CDR3 length equals 16 residues. After removal of 6 bases from V and 3 bases from J, the junction contained 14 bases not matched to a gene. The CDR3 DNA reads TGCAGTGCAAGACCGGGACTAGCTTTCCCCAAAGAGACCCAGTACTTC. As protein: CSARPGLAFPKETQYF.

V gene TRBV5-5 combines with J gene TRBJ1-1; no clear D. Germline V gene lookup returns CDR1 SGHKS and CDR2 YYEKEE (reference sequence). V gave up 2 bases and J gave up 1 base, with 6 bases separating them. This CDR3 spans 13 amino acids. CDR3 region: CASSLKENTEAFF. The CDR3 nucleotides read TGTGCCAGCAGCTTAAAGGAGAACACTGAAGCTTTCTTT.

This clonotype was seen ten or more times. This chain's CDR3 is CASSSRTSGNRYTQYF. The CDR3 DNA is TGTGCCAGCAGCTCGCGGACTAGCGGGAATCGTTATACGCAGTATTTT. The rearrangement joins TRBV9 to TRBJ2-3, with 12 nucleotides matching TRBD2. Germline V gene data show CDR1 as SGDLS and CDR2 as YYNGEE. The CDR3 has 16 residues. Trimming cost V 4 bases and J 7 bases; bases outside gene matches: 10. The full variable domain, in which reference TRBV9 and TRBJ2-3 provide the parts outside the CDR3, is DSGVTQTPKHLITATGQRVTLRCSPRSGDLSVYWYQQSLDQGLQFLIQYYNGEERAKGNILERFSAQQFPDLHSELNLSSLELGDSALYFCASSSRTSGNRYTQYFGPGTRLTVL.

Ten or more counts support this clonotype. The chain employs TRBV12-3 or TRBV12-4 and TRBJ2-6, with TRBD2 as a possible D gene (5 bases). The CDR3 consists of 16 residues. V was pared by 6 bases and J by 8 bases, with 20 bases between. The CDR3 region is CASSFLEGSPPNVLTF. The CDR3 DNA follows: TGTGCCAGCAGCTTTCTGGAAGGGAGTCCGCCCAACGTCCTGACTTTC.

In this sample, this clonotype turned up a few times. This may be a read error: a much more frequent sequence differs by one nucleotide. This chain connects TRBV11-1 to TRBJ2-7, with D maybe TRBD1 (6 bases). Per the germline V gene, CDR1 is SGHAT and CDR2 is FQDESV (reference sequence). The CDR3 runs 13 residues. Trimming removed 6 bases at V and 6 bases at J, with 15 bases between. In DNA, the CDR3 is TGTGCCAGCAGATTACAGGGACGTGCCGAGCAGTACTTC. It codes for CASRLQGRAEQYF.

This clonotype was seen a handful of times. This may come from a read error, since a much larger clone is one base off. No conserved phenylalanine or tryptophan ends this CDR3, so it is likely a read error. The chain carries TRBV9 and TRBJ1-2; D is ambiguous. V was trimmed by 2 bases and J by 5 bases, leaving 10 bases between them. In germline, CDR1 is SGDLS, CDR2 YYNGEE. The CDR3 covers 13 residues. The CDR3 spells CASSVTDGYGYTS. In DNA, the CDR3 is TGTGCCAGCAGCGTCACAGATGGGTATGGCTACACCTCC.

This clonotype was picked up many times. The V gene is TRBV30, the J gene TRBJ1-2; D not certain. Per germline, CDR1 GTSNPN and CDR2 SVGIG (reference sequence). The V end was cut by 0 bases, the J end by 8 bases, with 16 bases between. This CDR3 is 14 amino acids long. CDR3 protein: CAWSVPKTLKGYTF. The CDR3 DNA follows: TGTGCCTGGAGTGTACCTAAGACCCTGAAGGGCTACACCTTC.

V gene TRBV29-1 combines with J gene TRBJ2-3; D may be TRBD2 (5 bases). Germline V gene lookup returns CDR1 SQVTM and CDR2 ANQGSEA. CDR3 size: 14 residues. V was shortened by 6 bases and J by 3 bases, with 16 bases between the two germline ends. The CDR3 DNA reads as TGCAGCGTCCTAAAGGCCACGGGGACAGATACGCAGTATTTT. Protein product: CSVLKATGTDTQYF.

With regard to this clonotype: In this CDR3 the conserved last residue, phenylalanine or tryptophan, is missing, so a read error is likely. Because the CDR3's place on the DNA is in doubt, the DNA is left out and the CDR3 is given as listed by TCRdb. This chain links TRBV13 with TRBJ2-2; TRBD2, as called in the table, went unchecked against the DNA. The CDR3 spans 15 residues, counting both ends. Germline CDR1 PRHDT, CDR2 FYEKMQ (reference sequence). The CDR3 spells CASSETSANTGERMS.

As concerns this clonotype: This may stem from a read error, because a much larger clone lies one nucleotide away. The chain uses TRBV6-6 and TRBJ2-7, with D maybe TRBD2 (6 bases). Between the trimmed V and J ends, which lost 4 bases and 7 bases, there was a span of 20 bases. Germline V CDR1 and CDR2: MNHNY, SVGAGI (reference sequence). The CDR3 consists of 15 residues. The CDR3 here is CASSSWDSSTGEQYF. The CDR3 coding sequence is TGTGCCAGCAGTTCCTGGGACTCCTCGACGGGGGAGCAGTACTTC.

Many counts were recorded for this clonotype. V gene TRBV7-8 combines with J gene TRBJ1-5; no firm D call. Trimming took 1 base from V and 3 from J, leaving 13 bases between them. Looked up from germline, CDR1 is SGHVS and CDR2 is FQNEAQ. CDR3 length: 16 amino acids. Here the CDR3 reads CASSLGSGVDNQPQHF. In DNA, the CDR3 is TGTGCCAGCAGCTTAGGGTCGGGTGTGGACAATCAGCCCCAGCATTTT.

The chain uses TRBV9 and TRBJ1-1; D not certain. The V end lost 3 bases, the J end lost 6 bases, and 12 bases lay between the germline ends. The germline V gene has CDR1 SGDLS and CDR2 YYNGEE. This CDR3 is 13 amino acids long. The CDR3 DNA sequence: TGTGCCAGCAGCGCTCATAGGAAGTCTGAAGCTTTCTTT. It encodes CASSAHRKSEAFF.

V is TRBV4-1 and J is TRBJ2-3; D is possibly TRBD1 or TRBD2 (6 bases each). V gave up 0 bases and J gave up 0 bases, with 13 bases separating them. Germline assignment: CDR1 MGHRA and CDR2 YSYEKL. The CDR3 loop spans 17 amino acids. The CDR3 DNA reads as TGCGCCAGCAGCCAAGAAGCCCGGGGGCCTAGCACAGATACGCAGTATTTT. Translated: CASSQEARGPSTDTQYF.

This clonotype occurred a few times. The junction departs from germline at one end; a sequencing error may be responsible. For the CDR3, the DNA is TGTGCCGGCAGCTCCCCCGGCGAAAAACTGTTTTTT. This encodes CAGSSPGEKLFF. The V and J genes are TRBV5-4 and TRBJ1-4; D not certain. Looked up from germline, CDR1 is SGHNT and CDR2 is YYREEE (reference sequence). This CDR3 has 12 amino acids. The full variable domain, with the rest looked up from reference TRBV5-4 and TRBJ1-4, is ETGVTQSPTHLIKTRGQQVTLRCSSQSGHNTVSWYQQALGQGPQFIFQYYREEENGRGNFPPRFSGLQFPNYSSELNVNALELDDSALYLCAGSSPGEKLFFGSGTQLSVL.

This clonotype was seen ten or more times. CDR3 coding DNA: TGCAGTGCTAGAGATAGTACTAGCGGGGGGAAGACCCAGTACTTC. Translating gives CSARDSTSGGKTQYF. V gene TRBV20-1 combines with J gene TRBJ2-5; TRBD2 matches 12 bases. Per germline, CDR1 DFQATT and CDR2 SNEGSKA (reference sequence). The CDR3 totals 15 residues. Trimming took 0 bases from V and 6 from J; bases not matched to a gene: 5.